The 17 T cell receptor beta chains listed next were all sequenced from one sample in a study of T cell repertoires in cytomegalovirus infection. TCRdb independently ran MiXCR on the reads; one entry per CDR3 protein. The repertoire holds about 530,000 distinct CDR3 sequences, with about 30% as singletons. The sequencing sample was made of PBMCs. The receptors originated from a human donor in good health (CMV status not recorded). Some clones in this sample may be carry-over from other donors' samples.

This clonotype was seen many times. V is TRBV7-8 and J is TRBJ1-5; D is unresolved. V lost 2 bases to trimming and J lost 7 bases, with 6 bases between them. This CDR3 has 12 residues. Looked up from germline, CDR1 is SGHVS and CDR2 is FQNEAQ. The CDR3 nucleotides read TGTGCCAGCAGCTTAATCGACCAGCCCCAGCATTTT. Encoded protein: CASSLIDQPQHF.

This clonotype occurred many times. The V and J genes are TRBV7-2 and TRBJ2-3, with D perhaps being TRBD1 or TRBD2 (6 bases each). The CDR3 totals 18 residues. CDR1 and CDR2 (germline): SGHTA, FQGNSA. Trimming stripped 2 bases from V and 3 bases from J, with 21 bases between. The CDR3 spells CASSLFGGQRGMTDTQYF. The CDR3 region has the DNA TGTGCCAGCAGCTTATTTGGGGGGCAACGGGGTATGACAGATACGCAGTATTTT.

The rearrangement joins TRBV18 to TRBJ2-7; a possible D gene is TRBD2 (6 bases). CDR1 is KGHSH, CDR2 LQKENI, per germline. V shed 3 bases and J shed 6 bases, with 12 bases lying between them. CDR3 size: 13 residues. This CDR3 reads CASSPSLAIEQYF. The CDR3 DNA reads TGTGCCAGCTCACCGTCGCTAGCGATCGAGCAGTACTTC.

The rearrangement joins TRBV18 to TRBJ2-7; D call uncertain. Looked up from germline, CDR1 is KGHSH and CDR2 is LQKENI. Trimming removed 0 bases from V and 6 bases from J, with 6 bases in between. CDR3 length equals 12 residues. The CDR3 loop is CASSPPEGEQYF. The CDR3 nucleotides read TGTGCCAGCTCACCACCGGAAGGCGAGCAGTACTTC.

In this sample, this clonotype turned up many times. V gene TRBV5-4 combines with J gene TRBJ2-3; 11 bases line up with TRBD2. From germline, CDR1 is SGHNT and CDR2 YYREEE (reference sequence). V shed 4 bases, J shed 4 bases, and the junction held 17 bases outside the gene matches. This CDR3 comprises 19 residues. CDR3 DNA: TGTGCCAGCAGCGACACCAGACTAGCGGGACTTTCCTTGCCAGATACGCAGTATTTT. Translation: CASSDTRLAGLSLPDTQYF. The full variable domain, rest sourced from reference TRBV5-4 and TRBJ2-3, is ETGVTQSPTHLIKTRGQQVTLRCSSQSGHNTVSWYQQALGQGPQFIFQYYREEENGRGNFPPRFSGLQFPNYSSELNVNALELDDSALYLCASSDTRLAGLSLPDTQYFGPGTRLTVL.

The table lists this clonotype with a few counts. The gene calls are TRBV10-3 and TRBJ2-1; perhaps TRBD2 as D (5 bases). V shed 4 bases and J shed 4 bases, with 20 bases lying between them. There are 17 residues in the CDR3. Per germline, CDR1 ENHRY and CDR2 SYGVKD. Here the CDR3 DNA reads TGTGCCATCAGTGTTGGTTCCGGGCTAGCCTCATACAATGAGCAGTTCTTC. Residues: CAISVGSGLASYNEQFF.

This clonotype was detected many times. V is TRBV6-1 and J is TRBJ2-7; the D gene is possibly TRBD2 (6 bases). The V gene's germline CDR1 is MNHNS and CDR2 SASEGT. The CDR3 is 15 amino acids. Trimming stripped 5 bases from V and 3 bases from J, with 17 bases between. The CDR3 here is CASSRTTTRNYEQYF. The CDR3 DNA sequence: TGTGCCAGCAGTCGGACTACCACGAGGAACTACGAGCAGTACTTC.

The rearrangement links TRBV20-1 to TRBJ1-1, with D hard to call. The CDR3 consists of 14 residues. V dropped 0 bases and J dropped 4 bases, with 12 bases sitting between them. Germline V gene lookup returns CDR1 DFQATT and CDR2 SNEGSKA (reference sequence). CDR3 loop: CSARDSRVGTEAFF. As DNA, the CDR3 is TGCAGTGCTAGAGATTCGAGGGTTGGCACTGAAGCTTTCTTT.

This chain joins TRBV7-9 and TRBJ1-1; TRBD1 matches 7 bases. The germline gives CDR1 SEHNR, CDR2 FQNEAQ (reference sequence). CDR3 length: 15 amino acids. V shed 5 bases, J shed 4 bases, and the junction held 10 bases outside the gene matches. The CDR3 spells CASSLTTGAATEAFF. The CDR3 nucleotides read TGTGCCAGCAGCCTGACCACAGGGGCGGCCACTGAAGCTTTCTTT.

This clonotype came up a few times. The chain couples TRBV4-3 to TRBJ2-7; 9 bases are shared with TRBD1. V was clipped by 1 base and J by 5 bases; unmatched bases: 6. Germline V gives CDR1 LGHNA, CDR2 YSLEER. This CDR3 comprises 15 residues. CDR3 region: CASSQVWGQGNEQYF. DNA of the CDR3: TGCGCCAGCAGCCAAGTGTGGGGACAGGGTAACGAGCAGTACTTC.

Ten or more counts support this clonotype. This sequence joins TRBV7-8 and TRBJ2-1; the D call may be TRBD1 or TRBD2 (6 bases each). Per germline, CDR1 SGHVS and CDR2 FQNEAQ. V shed 1 base and J shed 8 bases, with 15 bases lying between them. The CDR3 has 15 amino acids. CDR3 loop: CASSLVGGQKDEQFF. CDR3 sequence (DNA): TGTGCCAGCAGCTTAGTGGGGGGCCAGAAGGATGAGCAGTTCTTC.

This clonotype has ten or more counts. The rearrangement joins TRBV10-2 to TRBJ2-7, with TRBD2 matching 7 bases. The CDR3 contains 14 residues. Germline assignment: CDR1 WSHSY and CDR2 SAAADI. CDR3 residues: CASKAPWLAEGQSV. CDR3 DNA: TGCGCCAGCAAAGCCCCATGGCTAGCGGAAGGGCAAAGCGTC.

The gene calls are TRBV2 and TRBJ2-7, with 7 nucleotides matching TRBD2. This CDR3 has 13 residues. Germline V lookup: CDR1 SNHLY, CDR2 FYNNEI. With 7 bases clipped from V and 4 bases from J, the junction kept 7 bases outside the gene matches. The CDR3: CASKTGGEYEQYF. In DNA form, the CDR3 reads TGTGCCAGCAAGACGGGAGGAGAGTACGAGCAGTACTTC.

This chain joins TRBV25-1 and TRBJ1-3, with 7 nucleotides matching TRBD1. V lost 4 bases to trimming and J lost 8 bases; unmatched junction nucleotides: 8. CDR1 is MGHDK and CDR2 is SYGVNS in the germline V gene. CDR3 length equals 14 residues. CDR3 bases: TGTGCCAGCAGTGTAACAGGGGCGTCGGACACCATATATTTT. This gives the protein CASSVTGASDTIYF.

In its sample, this clonotype was seen a few times. DNA for the CDR3: TGTGCCTGGAGTGTAAGCGGGGGCTACACCTTC. This translates into CAWSVSGGYTF. The rearrangement joins TRBV30 to TRBJ1-2; D unresolved. The CDR3 consists of 11 residues. In germline, CDR1 is GTSNPN, CDR2 SVGIG (reference sequence). V was pared by 0 bases and J by 8 bases, with 7 bases between. The entire variable domain, with the rest obtained from reference TRBV30 and TRBJ1-2, is as follows: SQTIHQWPATLVQPVGSPLSLECTVEGTSNPNLYWYRQAAGRGLQLLFYSVGIGQISSEVPQNLSASRPQDRQFILSSKKLLLSDSGFYLCAWSVSGGYTFGSGTRLTVV.

The chain links TRBV28 to TRBJ2-7, with TRBD1 as a possible D gene (6 bases). With 4 bases removed from V and 0 bases from J, the gap between germline ends came to 13 bases. CDR1 and CDR2 (germline): MDHEN, SYDVKM. The CDR3 has 15 residues. CDR3 sequence: CASSSTGYSSYEQYV. CDR3 nucleotides: TGTGCCAGCAGTTCGACAGGCTACAGCTCCTACGAGCAGTACGTC.

This clonotype was counted ten times or more. The chain employs TRBV7-6 and TRBJ1-4; D might be TRBD1 (6 bases). Trimming left V 5 bases short and J 8 bases short, with 6 bases between. Germline CDR1 is SGHVS and CDR2 is FNYEAQ. The CDR3 sequence is 11 residues long. As DNA, the CDR3 is TGTGCCAGCAGCCAGGGGGAAAAACTGTTTTTT. It translates to CASSQGEKLFF.